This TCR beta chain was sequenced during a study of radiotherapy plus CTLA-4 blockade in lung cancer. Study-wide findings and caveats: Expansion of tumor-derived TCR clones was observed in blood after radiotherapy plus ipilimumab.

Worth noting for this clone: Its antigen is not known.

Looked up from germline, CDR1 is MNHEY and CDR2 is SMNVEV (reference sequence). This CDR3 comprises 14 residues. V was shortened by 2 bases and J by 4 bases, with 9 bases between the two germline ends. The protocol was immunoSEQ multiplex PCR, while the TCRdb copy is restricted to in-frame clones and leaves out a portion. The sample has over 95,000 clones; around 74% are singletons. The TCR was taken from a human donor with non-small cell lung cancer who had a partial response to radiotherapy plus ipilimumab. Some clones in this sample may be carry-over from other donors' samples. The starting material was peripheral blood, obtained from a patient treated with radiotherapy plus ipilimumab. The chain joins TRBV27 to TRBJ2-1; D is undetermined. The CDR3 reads CASSLGQPYNEQFF. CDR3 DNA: TGTGCCAGCAGTTTAGGGCAGCCATACAATGAGCAGTTCTTC.